What follows are 18 T cell receptor beta chains derived from one specimen sequenced in a study of blood T cell repertoires in COVID-19. Sequencing was performed with immunoSEQ multiplex PCR; in TCRdb, only in-frame clones are kept and a portion is missing. The sample carries 120,000 to 150,000 clones, around 91% recorded once. The specimen was peripheral blood. The receptor set was obtained from a man aged 18 to 30 with COVID-19, enrolled during active disease.

V is TRBV11-2 and J is TRBJ2-4; 7 nucleotides agree with TRBD1. Germline CDR1 SGHAT, CDR2 FQNNGV. The CDR3 runs 15 residues. V trimming: 7 bases; J trimming: 7 bases; junction bases outside the gene matches: 13. The CDR3 sequence is CASIHPGGSGNIQYF. CDR3 nucleotide sequence: TGTGCCAGCATTCACCCAGGGGGTAGTGGGAACATTCAGTACTTC.

Comment on this clone: The junction differs from germline at one of its ends, possibly a read error. The rearrangement links TRBV24-1 to TRBJ1-4; possible D gene TRBD1, 5 bases. The CDR3 covers 18 residues. Germline V lookup: CDR1 KGHDR, CDR2 SFDVKD. DNA for the CDR3: TGTGCCACCAGTGATTTGTACGAAAACGGAGGGACTAATGAAAAACTGCTTTTT. Protein sequence: CATSDLYENGGTNEKLLF.

This clone has just one count. This chain links TRBV6-2 or TRBV6-3 with TRBJ1-5; weak D call: TRBD1 (6 bases). This CDR3 spans 13 amino acids. Per the germline V gene, CDR1 is MNHEY and CDR2 is SVGEGT. Trimming shortened V by 4 bases and J by 7 bases, and 11 bases separated the two germline ends. The DNA of the CDR3 is TGTGCCAGCAGTTCAGCAGGGGTACAGCCCCAGCATTTT. Residues: CASSSAGVQPQHF.

The V and J genes are TRBV27 and TRBJ2-5; TRBD2 matches at 11 bases. CDR1 is MNHEY and CDR2 is SMNVEV in the germline V gene (reference sequence). The trim removed 2 bases at V and 1 base at J, leaving 9 bases unmatched. There are 18 residues in the CDR3. CDR3 nucleotides: TGTGCCAGCAGTTTAGAGTGGCTAGCGGGAGGCCTCCAAGAGACCCAGTACTTC. As protein: CASSLEWLAGGLQETQYF.

The CDR3 DNA reads TGTGCCAGCAGTTTGGCCGGGGGACAGGGGTACTCACCCCTCCACTTT. It codes for CASSLAGGQGYSPLHF. The chain has TRBV28 and TRBJ1-6, with 10 bases that match TRBD1. In germline, CDR1 is MDHEN, CDR2 SYDVKM. After removal of 3 bases from V and 10 bases from J, the junction contained 9 bases not matched to a gene. The CDR3 is made up of 16 amino acids.

The chain has TRBV15 and TRBJ2-2; tentatively, D is TRBD2 (6 bases). Looked up from germline, CDR1 is LNHNV and CDR2 is YYDKDF (reference sequence). This CDR3 comprises 14 residues. V dropped 6 bases and J dropped 2 bases, with 10 bases sitting between them. Here the CDR3 DNA reads TGTGCCACCAGGGTGGACTATAACACCGGGGAGCTGTTTTTT. This sequence encodes CATRVDYNTGELFF.

This sequence joins TRBV7-2 and TRBJ1-5, with D possibly being TRBD1 (6 bases). CDR3 length: 15 amino acids. Per the germline V gene, CDR1 is SGHTA and CDR2 is FQGNSA. Trimming pared 5 bases from V and 0 bases from J, leaving 11 bases between. CDR3 sequence reads: CASSPQGHSNQPQHF. The CDR3 nucleotides read TGTGCCAGCAGCCCCCAGGGACATAGCAATCAGCCCCAGCATTTT.

The chain has TRBV27 and TRBJ1-5, with TRBD1 identical over 8 bases. Germline CDR1 MNHEY, CDR2 SMNVEV (reference sequence). The CDR3 spans 13 residues. The trim removed 5 bases at V and 5 bases at J, leaving 2 bases unmatched. CDR3 sequence (DNA): TGTGCCAGCAGTGGACAGGGTGATCAGCCCCAGCATTTT. As protein: CASSGQGDQPQHF.

The chain has TRBV4-3 and TRBJ1-3, with D tentatively TRBD1 (5 bases). The V and J ends lost 0 bases and 8 bases respectively, with 11 bases between them. CDR1 and CDR2 from the germline V gene are LGHNA and YSLEER. This CDR3 contains 14 residues. CDR3 loop: CASSQDGGEDTIYF. The CDR3 nucleotides are TGCGCCAGCAGCCAAGATGGGGGGGAGGACACCATATATTTT.

As concerns this clone: The same CDR3 can be traced to other DNA sequences in this sample. J is TRBJ2-7 and V is TRBV28; maybe TRBD1 (6 bases). V shed 5 bases and J shed 4 bases, with 12 bases lying between them. The CDR3 runs 13 residues. Germline lookup yields CDR1 MDHEN and CDR2 SYDVKM. The CDR3, as DNA: TGTGCCAGCAGTCCGCGGCAGGGGTACGAGCAGTACTTC. It specifies CASSPRQGYEQYF.

V gene TRBV11-3 combines with J gene TRBJ2-1, with D possibly matching TRBD2 (6 bases). Per the germline V gene, CDR1 is SGHNT and CDR2 is YENEEA. The CDR3 is 13 amino acids. The ends were cut back, 2 bases at V and 8 bases at J, with 10 bases in the middle. CDR3 residues: CASSLRSGDEQFF. In nucleotides, the CDR3 is TGTGCCAGCAGCTTAAGGTCGGGAGATGAGCAGTTCTTC.

The rearrangement uses TRBV28 and TRBJ2-2, with 9 bases lining up with TRBD2. From germline, CDR1 is MDHEN and CDR2 SYDVKM. The CDR3 covers 15 residues. The trim removed 5 bases at V and 2 bases at J, leaving 3 bases unmatched. The CDR3 nucleotides are TGTGCCAGCAGTCTAGCGGGAATCAACACCGGGGAGCTGTTTTTT. Amino acid sequence: CASSLAGINTGELFF.

This clone was detected once. This sequence joins TRBV10-3 and TRBJ2-6; D unclear. Trimming left V 9 bases short and J 2 bases short, with 20 bases between. CDR3 length: 17 amino acids. Looked up from germline, CDR1 is ENHRY and CDR2 is SYGVKD. The CDR3 is CAIREALTVTGANVLTF. The CDR3 DNA reads as TGTGCCATACGCGAAGCCCTCACAGTGACTGGGGCCAACGTCCTGACTTTC.

The J gene is TRBJ2-2, the V gene TRBV9; tentative D call: TRBD2 (6 bases). The V end lost 0 bases, the J end lost 6 bases, and 12 bases lay between the germline ends. This CDR3 is built from 15 residues. CDR1 and CDR2 (germline): SGDLS, YYNGEE. The CDR3 reads CASSVELREAGELFF. In DNA, the CDR3 is TGTGCCAGCAGCGTAGAGCTTAGGGAGGCCGGGGAGCTGTTTTTT.

The chain combines TRBV9 with TRBJ1-1; the D gene is possibly TRBD1 (5 bases). Trimming cost V 0 bases and J 4 bases, with 10 bases left between them. This CDR3 contains 14 residues. In germline, CDR1 is SGDLS, CDR2 YYNGEE. The CDR3 nucleotides read TGTGCCAGCAGCGTAGGGGGCGCCGGCACTGAAGCTTTCTTT. It specifies CASSVGGAGTEAFF. Supplemented by reference TRBV9 and TRBJ1-1, the full variable domain reads DSGVTQTPKHLITATGQRVTLRCSPRSGDLSVYWYQQSLDQGLQFLIQYYNGEERAKGNILERFSAQQFPDLHSELNLSSLELGDSALYFCASSVGGAGTEAFFGQGTRLTVV.

CDR3 DNA: TGTGCCAGCAGGGGGCTCGGGTCTTACTACGAGCAGTACTTC. Protein: CASRGLGSYYEQYF. The rearrangement links TRBV28 to TRBJ2-7, with D perhaps TRBD1 (5 bases). This CDR3 region has 14 residues. CDR1 and CDR2 (germline): MDHEN, SYDVKM. Trimming left V 6 bases short and J 3 bases short, with 15 bases between. The entire variable domain, with the rest obtained from reference TRBV28 and TRBJ2-7, is as follows: DVKVTQSSRYLVKRTGEKVFLECVQDMDHENMFWYRQDPGLGLRLIYFSYDVKMKEKGDIPEGYSVSREKKERFSLILESASTNQTSMYLCASRGLGSYYEQYFGPGTRLTVT.

The genes are TRBV6-2 or TRBV6-3 and TRBJ2-7; D is possibly TRBD2 (6 bases). The CDR3 contains 14 residues. Per germline, CDR1 MNHEY and CDR2 SVGEGT. Trimming took 0 bases from V and 6 from J, leaving 12 bases between them. In nucleotides, the CDR3 is TGTGCCAGCAGTTACTCTGTCGGGGGTGGCGAGCAGTACTTC. This sequence encodes CASSYSVGGGEQYF.

The rearrangement uses TRBV12-3 or TRBV12-4 and TRBJ2-2; D not certain. The CDR3 is made up of 12 amino acids. Between the trimmed V and J ends, which lost 3 bases and 6 bases, there was a span of 5 bases. Here the CDR3 reads CASSLAAGELFF. CDR3 DNA: TGTGCCAGCAGTTTGGCGGCCGGGGAGCTGTTTTTT.